This record looks at one T cell receptor (beta chain) sequence and its context. Clones were read by immunoSEQ multiplex PCR, and TCRdb kept only the in-frame ones, dropping some. The table has hundreds of thousands of clones, roughly 95% seen once; the top ten hold 0.06%. This record comes from a study of shared clonotypes between healthy human individuals. In germline, CDR1 is MNHEY, CDR2 SMNVEV (reference sequence). The CDR3 loop spans 16 amino acids. This rearrangement joins TRBV27 to TRBJ2-3; 9 bases are shared with TRBD2. This TCR derives from a woman aged 30 to 39 in good health. The sequenced sample was naive CD4+ T cells sorted from blood. Subset meaning: CD45RA+ positively selected. The CDR3 sequence is CTSKIGAGGPIDTQYF. As DNA, the CDR3 is TGTACCTCCAAAATCGGGGCGGGAGGGCCGATAGATACGCAGTATTTT.